This passage covers 10 T cell receptor beta chains from one sample sequenced in a study of response to subunit inactivated influenza vaccine. TCRdb analysed the RT-PCR reads with MiXCR anew, one entry per CDR3 protein. The table records 500,000 to 600,000 distinct CDR3 sequences, around 15% of them present only once. The specimen comprised PBMCs from blood, sampled approximately 13 days after vaccination. These receptors came from a man aged 50-60 years who received an inactivated influenza vaccine.

This clonotype came up a few times. This rearrangement joins TRBV28 to TRBJ1-2, with 9 positions matching TRBD1. This CDR3 has 12 amino acids. Losses at the gene ends were 10 bases for V and 4 bases for J; bases not matched to a gene: 4. Germline CDR1 MDHEN, CDR2 SYDVKM. The CDR3 bases are TGTGCCACCACGACAGGGGGCTATGGCTACACCTTC. Amino acids: CATTTGGYGYTF.

This clonotype was counted between two and nine times. This chain joins TRBV6-5 and TRBJ2-3; D is perhaps TRBD1 or TRBD2 (6 bases each). Germline V gene sequence: CDR1 MNHEY, CDR2 SVGAGI. V lost 0 bases and J 4 bases, leaving 14 bases between the germline ends. The CDR3 consists of 16 residues. The CDR3 DNA sequence: TGTGCCAGCAGTTACTCGAAATGGGGGGCCCCAGATACGCAGTATTTT. Amino acids: CASSYSKWGAPDTQYF.

DNA of the CDR3: TGTGCCAGCAGCGTAGCCGGGACAACGTACAATGAGCAGTTCTTC. It is translated as CASSVAGTTYNEQFF. The rearrangement links TRBV9 to TRBJ2-1, with D possibly TRBD1 on 6 matching bases. V lost 0 bases, J lost 4 bases, and 11 bases lay in between. The CDR3 has 15 residues. Germline V gives CDR1 SGDLS, CDR2 YYNGEE.

The rearrangement uses TRBV7-8 and TRBJ2-7, with D possibly matching TRBD1 (6 bases). CDR1 is SGHVS and CDR2 is FQNEAQ in the germline V gene. The CDR3 runs to 15 residues. V gave up 4 bases and J gave up 6 bases, with 19 bases separating them. The CDR3 sequence is CASSSILTDRSEQYF. The CDR3 nucleotides read TGTGCCAGCAGCTCGATTCTCACCGACAGGTCCGAGCAGTACTTC.

The V call is TRBV6-6, the J call TRBJ1-2, with 7 bases identical to TRBD1. The CDR3 has 13 residues. With V trimmed by 3 bases and J by 6 bases, 4 bases remained unmatched. The germline CDR1 and CDR2 sequences are MNHNY and SVGAGI (reference sequence). CDR3 sequence reads: CASSYQGGDGYTF. As DNA, the CDR3 is TGTGCCAGCAGTTATCAAGGGGGCGATGGCTACACCTTC.

The CDR3 here is CASSYGLAGGPKRNEQFF. The CDR3 DNA follows: TGTGCCAGCAGTTATGGGTTAGCGGGAGGGCCGAAGCGCAATGAGCAGTTCTTC. This chain uses TRBV6-2 or TRBV6-3 with TRBJ2-1; 11 nucleotides line up with TRBD2. Germline CDR1 MNHEY, CDR2 SVGEGT. This CDR3 has 18 residues. J gave up 6 bases and V 3 bases, and 13 bases lay outside the gene matches.

The J gene is TRBJ2-1, the V gene TRBV6-2 or TRBV6-3; D perhaps matches TRBD1 (6 bases). Trimming removed 0 bases from V and 8 bases from J, with 11 bases in between. This CDR3 is 14 amino acids long. CDR1 and CDR2 from the germline V gene are MNHEY and SVGEGT. The CDR3 sequence is CASSYSGGGDEQFF. The CDR3 DNA reads TGTGCCAGCAGTTACTCAGGGGGTGGGGATGAGCAGTTCTTC.

This clonotype was detected only a few times. The chain combines TRBV28 with TRBJ1-1; 9 nucleotides agree with TRBD1. CDR3 length: 17 residues. V trimming: 1 base; J trimming: 3 bases; junction bases outside the gene matches: 9. The germline gives CDR1 MDHEN, CDR2 SYDVKM. The CDR3, as DNA: TGTGCCAGCAGTTTATCGGACAGGGGCGCAATGGACACTGAAGCTTTCTTT. Translating it yields CASSLSDRGAMDTEAFF.

V gene TRBV24-1 combines with J gene TRBJ2-3, with unresolved D. The germline V and J ends were trimmed by 4 bases and 2 bases, with 12 bases remaining between them. Germline V CDR1 and CDR2: KGHDR, SFDVKD. This CDR3 is 15 amino acids long. CDR3 region: CATSEIGSSTDTQYF. The CDR3 DNA sequence: TGTGCCACCAGTGAAATAGGGTCTTCCACAGATACGCAGTATTTT.

V usage is TRBV12-3 or TRBV12-4 and J usage is TRBJ2-1; 7 bases fit TRBD2. V lost 7 bases, J lost 0 bases, and 6 bases stayed unmatched. This CDR3 has 15 residues. CDR3 amino acids: CASTPGLSSYNEQFF. DNA for the CDR3: TGTGCCAGCACCCCGGGACTAAGCTCCTACAATGAGCAGTTCTTC.